This TCR beta chain came from a study of early T cells in non-severe SARS-CoV-2 infection. In its sample, this clonotype was seen many times. Via MiXCR, TCRdb re-called the 5' RACE reads, giving one row per CDR3 protein. The data contain more than 65,000 distinct CDR3 sequences, over 10% of them singletons. V lost 2 bases and J lost 1; bases outside the gene matches: 14. The CDR3 runs 18 residues. Germline-derived CDR1 and CDR2 are DFQATT and SNEGSKA (reference sequence). This TCR came from an adult who was a healthcare worker with PCR-confirmed SARS-CoV-2 infection or an uninfected control (not recorded which). Input material: whole blood. The V gene is TRBV20-1, the J gene TRBJ2-1; 7 bases agree with TRBD1. CDR3 nucleotide sequence: TGCAGTGCTAGACGAGTTACAGGGGCGGTGTGGTCCTACAATGAGCAGTTCTTC. Translation: CSARRVTGAVWSYNEQFF.